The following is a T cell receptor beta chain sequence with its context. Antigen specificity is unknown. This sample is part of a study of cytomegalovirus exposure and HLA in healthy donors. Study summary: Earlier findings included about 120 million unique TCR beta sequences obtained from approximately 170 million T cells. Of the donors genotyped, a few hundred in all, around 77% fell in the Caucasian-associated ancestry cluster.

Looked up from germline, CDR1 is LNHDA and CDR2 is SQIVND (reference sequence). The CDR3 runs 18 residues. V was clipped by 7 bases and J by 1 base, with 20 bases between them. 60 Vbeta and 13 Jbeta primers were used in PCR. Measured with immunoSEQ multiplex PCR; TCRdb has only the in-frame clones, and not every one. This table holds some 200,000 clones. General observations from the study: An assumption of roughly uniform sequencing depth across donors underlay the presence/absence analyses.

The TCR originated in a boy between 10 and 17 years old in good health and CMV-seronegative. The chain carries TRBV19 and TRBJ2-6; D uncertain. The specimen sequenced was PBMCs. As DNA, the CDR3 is TGTGCCAGTATTCCCTCGAGGAGCGACCGGTCTGGGGCCAACGTCCTGACTTTC. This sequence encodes CASIPSRSDRSGANVLTF.